This T cell receptor (beta chain) comes out of a study of CD8+CD57+ T cells in acquired aplastic anemia. Those patients picked for sequencing had displayed CD8+CD57+ cell expansion on flow cytometry. Genomic DNA, serving as template, underwent TCR beta VDJ and CDR3 profiling. MiXCR was run by TCRdb on the reads, yielding one entry per CDR3 protein. This table has around 170,000 distinct CDR3 sequences, more than 45% appearing once. This clonotype was found many times. The sequence was obtained from a human donor with aplastic anemia. Sequencing was performed on sorted CD4+, CD8+, or CD8+CD57+ T cells (not recorded which) from PBMCs.

The CDR3, as DNA: TGTGCCAGCAGCTATCGACTAGCGGGAGGTAGTTACGAGCAGTACTTC. This codes for CASSYRLAGGSYEQYF. The chain uses TRBV11-1 and TRBJ2-7, with 13 bases identical to TRBD2. V lost 4 bases and J lost 4; bases outside the gene matches: 7. Germline V gene lookup returns CDR1 SGHAT and CDR2 FQDESV (reference sequence). This CDR3 has 16 amino acids.